This is a list of T cell receptor beta chains from one sample in a study of shared clonotypes between healthy human individuals. TCRdb's copy holds only in-frame clones and misses some; the assay was immunoSEQ multiplex PCR. In the table there are some 2,500,000 clones, just under 95% of which are singletons. The specimen sequenced was naive CD4+ T cells from PBMCs. The receptors were gathered from a man between 18 and 29 years old in good health. Some clones in this sample may be carry-over from other donors' samples. Both conserved end residues are trimmed from each CDR3. D genes are given only for firm matches.

j_call	d_call	v_call	cdr3_aa
TRBJ2-7	-	TRBV5-1	ASSSGTGKPYEQY
TRBJ1-1	TRBD1	TRBV27	ASKKDRGGTEAF
TRBJ2-1	TRBD2	TRBV18	ASSRGLAGLYNEQF
TRBJ2-7	TRBD1	TRBV7-9	ASSDPRDRGAYEQY
TRBJ2-2	TRBD1	TRBV13	ASSHSRQGNTGELF
TRBJ1-3	TRBD1	TRBV28	ASSSSGGRGNTIY
TRBJ2-3	-	TRBV7-9	ASRGHSGDTQY
TRBJ2-3	-	TRBV5-1	ASSLEGVGDTQY
TRBJ1-5	-	TRBV28	ASSQTGLWNQPQH
TRBJ1-1	-	TRBV15	ATSNYGPGAF
TRBJ2-1	TRBD2	TRBV7-2	ASSQRGLAAYNEQF
TRBJ2-7	TRBD1	TRBV6-5	ASSYSNRGQSEQY
TRBJ2-5	TRBD1	TRBV29-1	SVVRDRGLQETQY
TRBJ1-1	-	TRBV30	AWSAHSTSGRREAF
TRBJ1-5	TRBD1	TRBV5-1	AKGDRGEYQPQH
TRBJ2-2	-	TRBV4-1	ASSQVFSDQAGELF
TRBJ1-1	-	TRBV7-3	ASSRGRGTEAF
TRBJ2-4	-	TRBV5-4	ASSPRGSLAKNIQY
TRBJ2-3	-	TRBV25-1	ATLGVSTDTQY
TRBJ1-1	TRBD1	TRBV4-1	ASSHYRTGLVTEAF
TRBJ2-2	TRBD2	TRBV9	ASSGGNWGRAPGELF
TRBJ1-4	-	TRBV10-3	AISESFGEEKLF
TRBJ2-7	-	TRBV7-2	ASSLARNYEQY
TRBJ2-7	-	TRBV30	AWSRIYTSTTPYEQY
TRBJ2-1	-	TRBV5-1	ASSHRDLTYNEQF
TRBJ2-2	-	TRBV7-3	ASSPPGGGSNTGELF
TRBJ2-1	TRBD2	TRBV28	ASSTAGTSGRNEQF
TRBJ2-7	TRBD1	TRBV5-1	ASYRDSSYEQY
TRBJ2-7	-	TRBV5-1	ASSFASGEGTYEQY